The 15 T cell receptor beta chains reported below all come from one sample, sequenced in a study of T cell responses to AZD1222 COVID-19 vaccine. Clones were sequenced by immunoSEQ multiplex PCR, and TCRdb holds only the in-frame ones, with some missing. The sample consists of roughly 93,000 clones, roughly 85% of them appearing once. The source was peripheral blood, collected on day 0 of AZD1222 vaccination. The receptor source for this set is an adult in good health.

The chain carries TRBV3-1 (or the pseudogene TRBV3-2) and TRBJ2-5, with D hard to call. Deletions cut 4 bases from V and 1 base from J, with 13 bases between. CDR1 is LGHDT and CDR2 is YNNKEL in the germline V gene (reference sequence). The CDR3 length is 15 residues. The CDR3 bases are TGTGCCAGCAGCCCCACTTTGGTACTCCAAGAGACCCAGTACTTC. Translated: CASSPTLVLQETQYF.

V usage is TRBV21-1 and J usage is TRBJ1-3. TRBV21-1 is flagged as a pseudogene. CDR3 length: 16 residues. In DNA, the CDR3 is TGTGCCAGCAGATTAACCGGACCCTTCTCTGGAAACACCATATATTTT. Protein: CASRLTGPFSGNTIYF.

The chain is built from TRBV15 and TRBJ1-5, with 10 bases that match TRBD1. From germline, CDR1 is LNHNV and CDR2 YYDKDF (reference sequence). The CDR3 has 17 amino acids. J lost 7 bases, V lost 1 base, and 10 bases had no gene match. In DNA, the CDR3 is TGTGCCACCAGCAGAGTTTCCGGGACAGGGGTTCGGCAGCCCCAGCATTTT. It translates to CATSRVSGTGVRQPQHF. Full variable domain (missing parts from reference TRBV15 and TRBJ1-5): DAMVIQNPRYQVTQFGKPVTLSCSQTLNHNVMYWYQQKSSQAPKLLFHYYDKDFNNEADTPDNFQSRRPNTSFCFLDIRSPGLGDTAMYLCATSRVSGTGVRQPQHFGDGTRLSIL.

The rearrangement links TRBV5-6 to TRBJ1-2; 7 bases agree with TRBD1. The CDR3 sequence is 11 residues long. From germline, CDR1 is SGHDT and CDR2 YYEEEE. The trim removed 4 bases at V and 8 bases at J, leaving 2 bases unmatched. CDR3 protein: CASSRQGGYTF. CDR3 nucleotides: TGTGCCAGCAGCAGACAGGGAGGCTACACCTTC.

This rearrangement joins TRBV7-8 to TRBJ2-5, with 11 bases identical to TRBD1. J lost 5 bases, V lost 1 base, and 3 bases had no gene match. Germline V gene data show CDR1 as SGHVS and CDR2 as FQNEAQ. This CDR3 is built from 15 residues. CDR3 DNA: TGTGCCAGCAGCTTAGGGACAGGGGGCGTCGAGACCCAGTACTTC. This codes for CASSLGTGGVETQYF.

The chain has TRBV11-3 and TRBJ1-6; D ambiguous. CDR1 SGHNT and CDR2 YENEEA come from the germline V gene. This CDR3 spans 12 amino acids. V dropped 5 bases and J dropped 6 bases, with 5 bases sitting between them. CDR3 protein: CASSLSNSPLHF. The CDR3 nucleotides are TGTGCCAGCAGCCTAAGTAATTCACCCCTCCACTTT. Full variable domain (outside the CDR3, taken from reference TRBV11-3 and TRBJ1-6): EAGVVQSPRYKIIEKKQPVAFWCNPISGHNTLYWYLQNLGQGPELLIRYENEEAVDDSQLPKDRFSAERLKGVDSTLKIQPAELGDSAVYLCASSLSNSPLHFGNGTRLTVT.

The V call is TRBV11-3, the J call TRBJ2-7, with 9 bases matching TRBD1. The germline CDR1 and CDR2 sequences are SGHNT and YENEEA. This CDR3 contains 14 residues. Trimming at V came to 4 bases and at J to 5 bases, leaving 6 bases not matched to a gene. The CDR3 coding sequence is TGTGCCAGCAGCTCGGGGACAGGGTTCGACGAGCAGTACTTC. Protein: CASSSGTGFDEQYF.

V usage is TRBV6-6 and J usage is TRBJ1-1, with 8 bases aligning to TRBD1. CDR3 length equals 16 residues. V lost 6 bases, J lost 0 bases, and 9 bases stayed unmatched. From germline, CDR1 is MNHNY and CDR2 SVGAGI (reference sequence). CDR3 region: CASRDRDLSMNTEAFF. The CDR3 DNA is TGTGCCAGCAGGGACAGGGATCTATCCATGAACACTGAAGCTTTCTTT.

This clone is a singleton in its sample. The V and J genes are TRBV18 and TRBJ2-7; 8 nucleotides align to TRBD2. The germline gives CDR1 KGHSH, CDR2 LQKENI. This CDR3 has 16 amino acids. Trimming took 0 bases from V and 4 from J; bases not matched to a gene: 8. The CDR3 sequence is CASSPPGRAGEYEQYF. Written as DNA, the CDR3 is TGTGCCAGCTCACCACCAGGGAGAGCGGGAGAGTACGAGCAGTACTTC.

The chain links TRBV9 to TRBJ1-1; D remains ambiguous. The CDR3 spans 15 residues. Trimming cost V 4 bases and J 4 bases, with 17 bases left between them. CDR1 SGDLS and CDR2 YYNGEE come from the germline V gene. The CDR3 DNA sequence: TGTGCCAGCAGCCCGAGACACACCGAGGGCACTGAAGCTTTCTTT. Encoded protein: CASSPRHTEGTEAFF.

This clone was detected only a few times. This rearrangement joins TRBV6-5 to TRBJ1-6; TRBD1 might be the D (5 bases). This CDR3 is built from 16 residues. Trimming took 4 bases from V and 6 from J, leaving 16 bases between them. The germline gives CDR1 MNHEY, CDR2 SVGAGI. This chain's CDR3 is CASSSSGTRSNSPLHF. The CDR3 DNA reads as TGTGCCAGCAGTTCCTCCGGGACTCGTAGTAATTCACCCCTCCACTTT.

The V and J genes are TRBV7-8 and TRBJ2-2; D gene unclear. Germline loops: CDR1 SGHVS, CDR2 FQNEAQ. The CDR3 runs to 13 residues. Trimming left V 5 bases short and J 6 bases short, with 10 bases between. In DNA form, the CDR3 reads TGTGCCAGCAGCGCCCGATTGTCCGGGGAGCTGTTTTTT. Translating gives CASSARLSGELFF.

The chain is built from TRBV3-1 (or the pseudogene TRBV3-2) and TRBJ1-5; D not resolved. Germline loops: CDR1 LGHDT, CDR2 YNNKEL (reference sequence). This CDR3 has 13 residues. V lost 1 base to trimming and J lost 10 bases, with 11 bases between them. Written as DNA, the CDR3 is TGTGCCAGCAGCCAAGGAATGCGTCAACCCCAGCATTTT. Protein sequence: CASSQGMRQPQHF.

V is TRBV10-3 and J is TRBJ1-6, with TRBD1 identical over 7 bases. CDR1 and CDR2 (germline): ENHRY, SYGVKD. This CDR3 contains 16 residues. J lost 3 bases, V lost 5 bases, and 7 bases had no gene match. CDR3 loop: CAISSTGTDYNSPLHF. Here the CDR3 DNA reads TGTGCCATCAGTAGCACCGGGACAGACTATAATTCACCCCTCCACTTT.

This clone is a singleton in its sample. CDR3 DNA: TGTGCCGGGGCGTTTAGCAATGAGCAGTTCTTC. Its protein is CAGAFSNEQFF. The V gene is TRBV30, the J gene TRBJ2-1; D is possibly TRBD1 (5 bases). Germline CDR1 and CDR2: GTSNPN and SVGIG (reference sequence). The length of the CDR3 is 11 residues. V was trimmed by 8 bases and J by 6 bases, leaving 11 bases between them. Full variable domain (missing parts from reference TRBV30 and TRBJ2-1): SQTIHQWPATLVQPVGSPLSLECTVEGTSNPNLYWYRQAAGRGLQLLFYSVGIGQISSEVPQNLSASRPQDRQFILSSKKLLLSDSGFYLCAGAFSNEQFFGPGTRLTVL.